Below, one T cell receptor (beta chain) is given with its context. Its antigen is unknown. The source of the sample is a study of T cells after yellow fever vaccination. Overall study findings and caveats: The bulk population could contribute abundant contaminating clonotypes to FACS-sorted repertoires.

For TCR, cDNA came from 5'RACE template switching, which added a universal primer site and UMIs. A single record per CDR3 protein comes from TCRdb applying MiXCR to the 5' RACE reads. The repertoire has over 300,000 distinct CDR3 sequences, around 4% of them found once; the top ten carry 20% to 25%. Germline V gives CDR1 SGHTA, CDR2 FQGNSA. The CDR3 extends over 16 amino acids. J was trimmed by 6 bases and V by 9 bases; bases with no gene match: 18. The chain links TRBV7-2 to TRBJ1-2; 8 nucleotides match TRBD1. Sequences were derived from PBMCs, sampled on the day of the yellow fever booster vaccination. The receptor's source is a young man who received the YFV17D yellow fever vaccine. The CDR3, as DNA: TGTGCCAGTGGCTTCATCCTCCAGGGGGCGCAGGATGGCTACACCTTC. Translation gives CASGFILQGAQDGYTF. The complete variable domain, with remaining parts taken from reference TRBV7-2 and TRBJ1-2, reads GAGVSQSPSNKVTEKGKDVELRCDPISGHTALYWYRQSLGQGLEFLIYFQGNSAPDKSGLPSDRFSAERTGGSVSTLTIQRTQQEDSAVYLCASGFILQGAQDGYTFGSGTRLTVV.